This T cell receptor (beta chain) came from a study of naive CD8 T cells in extremely preterm neonates. Study-wide findings and caveats: Relative to older groups, preterm infants had shorter, less trimmed CDR3s with fewer N additions.

With 4 bases clipped from V and 4 bases from J, the junction kept 5 bases outside the gene matches. The CDR3 spans 14 residues. CDR1 is ENHRY and CDR2 is SYGVKD in the germline V gene. Using immunoSEQ multiplex PCR, the repertoire was profiled, and TCRdb retains in-frame clones only, with some absent. The sample yields tens of thousands of clones, about nine tenths seen once. Preterm samples came from extremely preterm deliveries at roughly 21-27 weeks. As for this clone: Antigen unknown.

Specimen: naive CD8+ T cells from cord blood. The TCR originated in a boy who was born preterm. The chain links TRBV10-3 to TRBJ2-7; the match to TRBD1 covers 9 bases. The CDR3 DNA sequence: TGTGCCATCAGTGTACCCGACAGGGGGTACGAGCAGTACTTC. It yields the protein CAISVPDRGYEQYF.